This note documents a single TCR beta chain sequence. Antigen specificity is unknown. The sample originates from a study of T cell repertoires in cytomegalovirus infection. J was trimmed by 6 bases and V by 4 bases; bases with no gene match: 9. Germline V lookup: CDR1 LNHNV, CDR2 YYDKDF (reference sequence). This CDR3 is 15 amino acids long. TCRdb fed the reads into MiXCR, producing one record per CDR3 protein. The sample gives under 500,000 distinct CDR3 sequences, 42% of which show up once; approximately 40% is in the top ten. The clonotype originates from a human donor in good health (CMV status not recorded). Some clones in this sample may be carry-over from other donors' samples. J is TRBJ1-5 and V is TRBV15; TRBD1 aligns across 7 bases. The starting material was cultured PBMCs, obtained from culture after CMV antigen stimulation. The CDR3 DNA reads TGTGCCACCAGCACGCGACAGGGAAAAAGTCAGCCCCAGCATTTT. The encoded protein is CATSTRQGKSQPQHF. Combining the CDR3 with reference TRBV15 and TRBJ1-5 gives the whole variable domain DAMVIQNPRYQVTQFGKPVTLSCSQTLNHNVMYWYQQKSSQAPKLLFHYYDKDFNNEADTPDNFQSRRPNTSFCFLDIRSPGLGDTAMYLCATSTRQGKSQPQHFGDGTRLSIL.